This record concerns one TCR beta chain sequence. No cognate antigen has been identified for it. Per-nucleotide qualities are absent, and no much larger clonotype sits a single base away. These data come from a study of T-cell memory formation after mild COVID-19 (dated by TCRdb to the early 2020s). Broadly, across the study: TCR sequence clusters from the two donors were found to be largely donor specific. In a couple of donors, T-cell clones that expanded and contracted after mild COVID-19 were tracked by sequencing TCRalpha and TCRbeta repertoires over time. Two young, previously healthy adult volunteers, one female and one male, were included in the cohort. Paper-wide results and their limitations: SARS-CoV-2 specificity of the second-wave clones peaking on day 37 was not confirmed. Contracting CD4+ clones turned up mainly in the CM and EM memory subsets, whereas EMRA was where CD8+ clones were enriched. Some responding clones were detected in pre-infection memory, suggesting pre-existing cross-reactive memory T cells joined the SARS-CoV-2 response. From day 15 to 85, contracting clones showed balanced CD4/CD8 phenotypes, whereas a second wave of clones that expanded from day 15 to 37 leaned towards CD4+. The study included only a couple of mild cases, and larger cohorts that include severe cases with pre-infection samples were judged to be necessary.

Ficoll-Paque density gradient centrifugation was used to isolate PBMCs. Relative to germline, V is 6 bases shorter and J is 4 bases shorter, with 9 bases between their ends. CDR3 length: 12 amino acids, cysteine to phenylalanine. Only the CDR3 DNA stays, 36 bases, in frame from base 1. Sequences DFQATT (CDR1) and SNEGSKA (CDR2) are obtained from the germline V gene (reference sequence). The sequencer was an Illumina NovaSeq 6000. cDNA libraries for TCRalpha and TCRbeta were prepared by 5'RACE using constant-segment primers, with sample barcodes and unique molecular identifiers added. RNA was extracted from every sample with Trizol reagent. Amplification of the libraries took two PCR steps, and the second step added a second sample barcode plus Illumina TruSeq adapters. Sequencing of libraries was performed on an Illumina NovaSeq with 2 x 150 bp paired-end reads. As for the authors' bioinformatics: The reads were demultiplexed and collapsed into UMI-guided consensus sequences using migec v1.2.7. With mixcr v2.1.11, UMI consensuses were aligned to TRA and TRB V and J templates and assembled into clonotypes. Clonotypes were classified as expanded or contracted when called significant by both edgeR and NoisET, with noise models trained on biological replicates. For edgeR calls, the thresholds were a false discovery rate-adjusted p below 0.01 and a log2 fold-change of 1. PCA with hierarchical clustering of max-normalized trajectories of the 1000 most abundant clonotypes was used as exploratory dynamics analysis. Separately sequenced CD4+ and CD8+ repertoires were used to assign a CD4 or CD8 phenotype to each responding clone. Through fastp at Q25 and MiXCR, TCRdb rebuilt clones from the public reads, retaining in-frame beta chains. Here each entry gathers all rows of one CDR3 protein and keeps the most common genes and DNA. TCRdb, not the authors, supplied the V and J calls. The sample yields 550,000 to 650,000 distinct CDR3 sequences; 15% to 20% were counted once. The top ten constitute about 8.6% of the sample.

The TCR comes from an adult woman who had mild COVID-19 (a few samples of this study predate the infection). The sample titles of this study are shuffled in the database, so cell type and time point are left out; the donor was told from shared clones. The source material was PBMCs or a T cell subset sorted from them (not recorded which). The V and J segments used are TRBV20-1 and TRBJ2-2; TRBD1 is perhaps the D gene, given 6 matching bases. The CDR3 corresponds to CSAGRGTGELFF. Here is the DNA: TGCAGTGCGGGCAGGGGCACCGGGGAGCTGTTTTTT.